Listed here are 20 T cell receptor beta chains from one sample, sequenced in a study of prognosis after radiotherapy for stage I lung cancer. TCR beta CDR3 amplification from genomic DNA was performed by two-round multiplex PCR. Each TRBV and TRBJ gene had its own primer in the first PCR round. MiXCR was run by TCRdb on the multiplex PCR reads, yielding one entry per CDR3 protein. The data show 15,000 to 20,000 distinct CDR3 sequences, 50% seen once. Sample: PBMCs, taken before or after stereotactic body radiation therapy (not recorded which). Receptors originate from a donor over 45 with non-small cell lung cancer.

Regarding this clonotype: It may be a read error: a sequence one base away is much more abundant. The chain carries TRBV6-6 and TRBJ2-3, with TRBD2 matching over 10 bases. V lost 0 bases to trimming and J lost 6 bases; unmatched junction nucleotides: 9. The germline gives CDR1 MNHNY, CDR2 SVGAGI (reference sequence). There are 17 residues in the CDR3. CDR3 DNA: TGTGCCAGCAGTTACTCGTCTAGCGGGGGTTCGCTCGATACGCAGTATTTT. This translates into CASSYSSSGGSLDTQYF.

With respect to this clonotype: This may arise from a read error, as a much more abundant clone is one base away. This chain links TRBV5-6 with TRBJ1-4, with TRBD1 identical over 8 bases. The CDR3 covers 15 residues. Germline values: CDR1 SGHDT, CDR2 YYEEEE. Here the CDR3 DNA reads TGTGCCAGCAACTTGTCGGCAGGGGGCGAGGAAAAACTGTTTTTT. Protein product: CASNLSAGGEEKLFF.

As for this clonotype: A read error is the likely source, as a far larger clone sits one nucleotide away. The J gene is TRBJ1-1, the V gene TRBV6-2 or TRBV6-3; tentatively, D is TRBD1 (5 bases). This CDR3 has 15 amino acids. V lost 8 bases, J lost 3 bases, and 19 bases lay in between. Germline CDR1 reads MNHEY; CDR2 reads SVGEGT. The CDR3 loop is CASWGLVAGDTEAFF. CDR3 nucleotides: TGTGCCAGCTGGGGATTAGTGGCGGGGGACACTGAAGCTTTCTTT.

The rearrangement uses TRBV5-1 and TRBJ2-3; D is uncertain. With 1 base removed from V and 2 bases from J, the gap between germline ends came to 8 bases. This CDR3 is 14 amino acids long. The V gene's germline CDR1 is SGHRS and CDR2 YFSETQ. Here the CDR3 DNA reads TGCGCCAGCAGCTTGTCGCAGGCCACAGATACGCAGTATTTT. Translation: CASSLSQATDTQYF. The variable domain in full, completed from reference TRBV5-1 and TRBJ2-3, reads KAGVTQTPRYLIKTRGQQVTLSCSPISGHRSVSWYQQTPGQGLQFLFEYFSETQRNKGNFPGRFSGRQFSNSRSEMNVSTLELGDSALYLCASSLSQATDTQYFGPGTRLTVL.

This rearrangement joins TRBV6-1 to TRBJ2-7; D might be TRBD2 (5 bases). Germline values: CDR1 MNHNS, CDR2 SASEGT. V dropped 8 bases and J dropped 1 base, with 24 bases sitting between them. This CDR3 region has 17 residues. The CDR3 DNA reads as TGTGCCAGCCCCGACTATCGGCAGTCCGGAGGATCCTACGAGCAGTACTTC. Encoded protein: CASPDYRQSGGSYEQYF.

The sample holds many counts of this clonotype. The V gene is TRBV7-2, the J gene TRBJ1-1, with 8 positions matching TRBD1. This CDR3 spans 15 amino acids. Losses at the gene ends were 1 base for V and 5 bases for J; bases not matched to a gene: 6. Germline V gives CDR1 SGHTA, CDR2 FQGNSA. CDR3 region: CASSLVAGGRTEAFF. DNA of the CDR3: TGTGCCAGCAGCTTAGTGGCAGGGGGCAGAACTGAAGCTTTCTTT.

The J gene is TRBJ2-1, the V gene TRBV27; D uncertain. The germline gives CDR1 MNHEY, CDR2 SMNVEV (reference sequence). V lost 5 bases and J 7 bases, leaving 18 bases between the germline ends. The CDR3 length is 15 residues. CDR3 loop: CASSLNPPVRNEQFF. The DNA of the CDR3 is TGTGCCAGCAGTCTGAACCCCCCGGTCAGGAATGAGCAGTTCTTC.

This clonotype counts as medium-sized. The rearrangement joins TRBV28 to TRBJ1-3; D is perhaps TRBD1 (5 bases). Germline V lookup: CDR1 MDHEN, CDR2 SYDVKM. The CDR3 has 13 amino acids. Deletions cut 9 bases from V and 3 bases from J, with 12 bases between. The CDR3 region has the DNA TGTGCCAGTTATCAGGGTTATGGAAACACCATATATTTT. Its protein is CASYQGYGNTIYF.

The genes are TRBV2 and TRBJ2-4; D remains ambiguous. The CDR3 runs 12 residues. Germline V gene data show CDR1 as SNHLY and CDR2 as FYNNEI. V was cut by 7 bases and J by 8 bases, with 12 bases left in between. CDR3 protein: CASIADWHIQYF. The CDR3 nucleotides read TGTGCCAGCATTGCCGACTGGCACATTCAGTACTTC. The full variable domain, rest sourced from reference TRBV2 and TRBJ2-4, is EPEVTQTPSHQVTQMGQEVILRCVPISNHLYFYWYRQILGQKVEFLVSFYNNEISEKSEIFDDQFSVERPDGSNFTLKIRSTKLEDSAMYFCASIADWHIQYFGAGTRLSVL.

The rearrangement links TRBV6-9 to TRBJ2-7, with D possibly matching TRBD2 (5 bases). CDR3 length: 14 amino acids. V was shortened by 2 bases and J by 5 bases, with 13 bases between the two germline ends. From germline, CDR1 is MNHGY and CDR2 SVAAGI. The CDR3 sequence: CASSYPDSADEQYF. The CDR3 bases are TGTGCCAGCAGTTATCCGGACTCCGCCGACGAGCAGTACTTC.

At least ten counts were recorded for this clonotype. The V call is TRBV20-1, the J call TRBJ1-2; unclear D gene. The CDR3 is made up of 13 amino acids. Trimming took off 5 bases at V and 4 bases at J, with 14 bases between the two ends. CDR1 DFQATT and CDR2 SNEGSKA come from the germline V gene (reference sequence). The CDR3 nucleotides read TGCAGTGCTGAGAGCACCTCGAGCTATGGCTACACCTTC. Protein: CSAESTSSYGYTF.

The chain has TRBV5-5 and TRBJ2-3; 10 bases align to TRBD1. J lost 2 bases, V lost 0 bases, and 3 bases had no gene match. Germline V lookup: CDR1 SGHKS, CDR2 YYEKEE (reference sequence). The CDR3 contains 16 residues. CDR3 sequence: CASSLVGTGVTDTQYF. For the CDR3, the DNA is TGTGCCAGCAGCTTGGTGGGGACAGGGGTCACAGATACGCAGTATTTT.

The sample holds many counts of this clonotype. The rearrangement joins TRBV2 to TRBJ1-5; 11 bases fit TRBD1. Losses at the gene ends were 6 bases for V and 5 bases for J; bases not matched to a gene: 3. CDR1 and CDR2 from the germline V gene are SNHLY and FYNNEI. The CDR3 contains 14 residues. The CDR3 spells CASSRDRGDQPQHF. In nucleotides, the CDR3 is TGTGCCAGCAGCCGGGACAGGGGGGATCAGCCCCAGCATTTT. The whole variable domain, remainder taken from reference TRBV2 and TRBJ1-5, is EPEVTQTPSHQVTQMGQEVILRCVPISNHLYFYWYRQILGQKVEFLVSFYNNEISEKSEIFDDQFSVERPDGSNFTLKIRSTKLEDSAMYFCASSRDRGDQPQHFGDGTRLSIL.

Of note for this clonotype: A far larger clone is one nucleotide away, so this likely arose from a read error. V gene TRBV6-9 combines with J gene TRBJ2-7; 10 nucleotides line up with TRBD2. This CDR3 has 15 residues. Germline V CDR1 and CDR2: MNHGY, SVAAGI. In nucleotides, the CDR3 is TGTGCCAGCAGTCAGCGGACTAGCGGCTCCTACGAGCAGCACTTC. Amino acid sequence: CASSQRTSGSYEQHF.

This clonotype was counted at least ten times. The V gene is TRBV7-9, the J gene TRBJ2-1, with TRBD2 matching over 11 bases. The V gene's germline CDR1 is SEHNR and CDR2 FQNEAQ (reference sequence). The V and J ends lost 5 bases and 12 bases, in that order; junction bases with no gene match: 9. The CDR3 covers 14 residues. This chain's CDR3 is CASSRSGRASRQFF. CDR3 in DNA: TGTGCCAGCAGCCGTAGCGGGAGGGCCAGTAGGCAGTTCTTC.

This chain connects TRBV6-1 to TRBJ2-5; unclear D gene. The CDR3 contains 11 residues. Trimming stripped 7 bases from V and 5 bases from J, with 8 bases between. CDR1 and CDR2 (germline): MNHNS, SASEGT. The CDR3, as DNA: TGTGCCAGCACCACCTCCGAGACCCAGTACTTC. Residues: CASTTSETQYF.

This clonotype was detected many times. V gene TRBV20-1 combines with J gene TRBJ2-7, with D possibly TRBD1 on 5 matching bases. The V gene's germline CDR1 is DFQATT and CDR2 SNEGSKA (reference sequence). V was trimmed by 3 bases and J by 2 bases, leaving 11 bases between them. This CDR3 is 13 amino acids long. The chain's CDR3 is CSARADSPYEQYF. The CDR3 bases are TGCAGTGCTAGGGCCGACAGTCCCTACGAGCAGTACTTC.

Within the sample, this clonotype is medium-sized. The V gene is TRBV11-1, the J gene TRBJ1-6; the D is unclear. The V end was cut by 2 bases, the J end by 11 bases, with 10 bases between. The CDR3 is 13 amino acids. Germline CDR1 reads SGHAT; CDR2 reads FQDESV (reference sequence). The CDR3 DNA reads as TGTGCCAGCAGCTTATGGGTCGGGACACCCCTCCACTTT. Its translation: CASSLWVGTPLHF.

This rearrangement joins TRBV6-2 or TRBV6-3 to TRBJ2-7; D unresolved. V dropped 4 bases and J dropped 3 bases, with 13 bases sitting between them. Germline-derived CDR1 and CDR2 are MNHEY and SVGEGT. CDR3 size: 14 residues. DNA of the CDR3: TGTGCCAGCAGTTCCTGTACTATCCTCTACGAGCAGTACTTC. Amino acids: CASSSCTILYEQYF.

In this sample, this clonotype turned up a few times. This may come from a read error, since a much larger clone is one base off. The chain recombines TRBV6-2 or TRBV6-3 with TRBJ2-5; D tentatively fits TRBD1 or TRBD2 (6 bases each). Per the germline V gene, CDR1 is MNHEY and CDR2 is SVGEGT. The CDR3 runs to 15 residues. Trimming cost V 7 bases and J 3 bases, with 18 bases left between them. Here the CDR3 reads CASILPGAGKETQYF. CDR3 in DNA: TGTGCCAGCATCCTCCCAGGGGCGGGGAAAGAGACCCAGTACTTC.